The text below deals with one T cell receptor (beta chain). Its antigen is unidentified. Here immunoSEQ multiplex PCR was the method, and the copy in TCRdb shows in-frame clones only, minus some. This table holds about 45,000 clones, under 90% found once. CDR1 SGHNT and CDR2 YENEEA come from the germline V gene. Trimming cost V 6 bases and J 3 bases; bases outside gene matches: 8. This CDR3 is built from 15 residues. These data originate in a study of T cells in localized non-small cell lung cancer. Study observations and caveats: A median of approximately 50 of the top 100 tumor clones appeared in adjacent lung, which was paired and uninvolved. Of the tissues analyzed, uninvolved adjacent lung showed maximal T cell clonality, greater than tumor.

The J gene is TRBJ2-1, the V gene TRBV11-3; 7 bases map to TRBD1. Sample: peripheral blood mononuclear cells, taken before any cancer treatment. This clonotype originated in a man aged 40 to 69 with stage III lung adenocarcinoma. DNA of the CDR3: TGTGCCAGCAGTCTCGAAGGGGGCGGCTACAATGAGCAGTTCTTC. Its protein product is CASSLEGGGYNEQFF.